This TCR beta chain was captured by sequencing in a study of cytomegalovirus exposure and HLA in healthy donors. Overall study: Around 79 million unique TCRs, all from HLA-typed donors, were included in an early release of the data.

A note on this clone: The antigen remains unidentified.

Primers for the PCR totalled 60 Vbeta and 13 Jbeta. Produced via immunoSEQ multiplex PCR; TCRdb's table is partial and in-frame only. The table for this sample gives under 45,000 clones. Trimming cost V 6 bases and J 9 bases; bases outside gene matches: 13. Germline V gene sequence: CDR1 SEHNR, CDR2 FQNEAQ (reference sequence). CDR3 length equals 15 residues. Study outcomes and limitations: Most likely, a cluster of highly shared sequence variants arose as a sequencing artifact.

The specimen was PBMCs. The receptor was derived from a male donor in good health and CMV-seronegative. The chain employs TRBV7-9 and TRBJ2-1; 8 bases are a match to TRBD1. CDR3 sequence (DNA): TGTGCCAGCAGTTCCGGACAGGGTATTTCTACTGAGCAGTTCTTC. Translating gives CASSSGQGISTEQFF.